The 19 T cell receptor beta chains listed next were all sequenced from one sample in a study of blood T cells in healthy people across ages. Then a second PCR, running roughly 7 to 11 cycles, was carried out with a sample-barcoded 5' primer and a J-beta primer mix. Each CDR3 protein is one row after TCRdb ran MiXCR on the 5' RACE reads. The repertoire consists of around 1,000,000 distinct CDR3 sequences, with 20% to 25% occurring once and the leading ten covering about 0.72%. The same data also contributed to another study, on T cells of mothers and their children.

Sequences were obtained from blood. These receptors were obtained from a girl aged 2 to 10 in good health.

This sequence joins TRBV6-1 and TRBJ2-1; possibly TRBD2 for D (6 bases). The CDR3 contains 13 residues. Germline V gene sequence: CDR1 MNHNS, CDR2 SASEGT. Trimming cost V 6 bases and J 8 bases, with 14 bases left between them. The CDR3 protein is CASSSWGVYEQFF. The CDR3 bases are TGTGCCAGCAGCTCTTGGGGGGTTTATGAGCAGTTCTTC.

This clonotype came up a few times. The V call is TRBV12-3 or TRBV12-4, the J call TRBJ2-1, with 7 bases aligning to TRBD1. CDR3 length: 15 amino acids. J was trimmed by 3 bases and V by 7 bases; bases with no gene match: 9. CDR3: CASNTRDRDYNEQFF. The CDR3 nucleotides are TGTGCCAGCAATACCCGGGACAGAGACTACAATGAGCAGTTCTTC.

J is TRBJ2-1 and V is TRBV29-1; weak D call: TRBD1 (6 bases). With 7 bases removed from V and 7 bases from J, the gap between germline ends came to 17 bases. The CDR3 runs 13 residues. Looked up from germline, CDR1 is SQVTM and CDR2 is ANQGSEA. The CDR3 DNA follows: TGCAGCGCGACACAGGGTTTGGGAAATGAGCAGTTCTTC. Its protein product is CSATQGLGNEQFF.

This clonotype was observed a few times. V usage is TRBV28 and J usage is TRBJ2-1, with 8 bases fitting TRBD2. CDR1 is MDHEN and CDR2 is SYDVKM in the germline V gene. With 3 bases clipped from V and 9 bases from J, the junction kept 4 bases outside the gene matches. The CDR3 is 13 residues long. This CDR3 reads CASSFSSGSEQFF. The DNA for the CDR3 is TGTGCCAGCAGTTTCTCCAGCGGGAGTGAGCAGTTCTTC.

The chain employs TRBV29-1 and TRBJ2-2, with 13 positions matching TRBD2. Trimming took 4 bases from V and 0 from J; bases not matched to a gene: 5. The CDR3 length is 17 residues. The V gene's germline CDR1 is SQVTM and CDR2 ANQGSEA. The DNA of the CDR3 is TGCAGCGTTGGTGGGACTAGCGGGGACGCGAACACCGGGGAGCTGTTTTTT. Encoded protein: CSVGGTSGDANTGELFF.

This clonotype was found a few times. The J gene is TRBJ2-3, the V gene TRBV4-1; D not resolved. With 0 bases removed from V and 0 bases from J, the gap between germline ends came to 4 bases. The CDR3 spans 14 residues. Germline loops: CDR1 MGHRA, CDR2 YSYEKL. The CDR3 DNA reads TGCGCCAGCAGCCAAGAACCCAGCACAGATACGCAGTATTTT. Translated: CASSQEPSTDTQYF.

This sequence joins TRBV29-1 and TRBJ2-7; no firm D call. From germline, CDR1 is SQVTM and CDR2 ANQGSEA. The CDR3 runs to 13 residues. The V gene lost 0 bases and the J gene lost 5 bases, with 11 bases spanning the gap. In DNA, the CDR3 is TGCAGCGTTGAAGATGGGTTTAAGGACGAGCAGTACTTC. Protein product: CSVEDGFKDEQYF.

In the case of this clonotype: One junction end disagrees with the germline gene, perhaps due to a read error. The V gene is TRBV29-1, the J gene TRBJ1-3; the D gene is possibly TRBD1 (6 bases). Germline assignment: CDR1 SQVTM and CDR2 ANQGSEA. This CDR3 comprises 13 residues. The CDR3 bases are TGCAGCGCCAAAGGGGGTACTGGGAACACCATATATTTT. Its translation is CSAKGGTGNTIYF.

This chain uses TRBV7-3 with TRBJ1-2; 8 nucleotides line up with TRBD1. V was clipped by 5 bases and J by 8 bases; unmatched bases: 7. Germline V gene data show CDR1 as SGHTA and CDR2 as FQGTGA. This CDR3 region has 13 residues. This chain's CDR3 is CASSDGQGRGYTF. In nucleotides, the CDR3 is TGTGCCAGCAGCGACGGACAGGGAAGGGGCTACACCTTC.

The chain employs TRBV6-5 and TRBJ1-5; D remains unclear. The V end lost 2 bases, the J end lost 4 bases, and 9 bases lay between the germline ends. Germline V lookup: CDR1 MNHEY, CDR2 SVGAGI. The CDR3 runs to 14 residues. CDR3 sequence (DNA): TGTGCCAGCAGTTACGTGGCGGGAAATCAGCCCCAGCATTTT. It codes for CASSYVAGNQPQHF.

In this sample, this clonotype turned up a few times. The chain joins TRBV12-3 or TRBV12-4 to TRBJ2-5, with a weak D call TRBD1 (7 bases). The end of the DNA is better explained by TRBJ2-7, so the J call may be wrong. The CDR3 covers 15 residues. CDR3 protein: CASSSSDRDAYEQYF. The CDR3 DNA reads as TGTGCCAGCAGCTCTAGCGACAGGGACGCCTACGAGCAGTACTTC.

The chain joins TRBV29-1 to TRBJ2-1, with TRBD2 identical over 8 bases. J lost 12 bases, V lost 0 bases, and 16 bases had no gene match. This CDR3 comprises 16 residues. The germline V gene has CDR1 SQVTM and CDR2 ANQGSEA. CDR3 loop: CSVEDPGSPGGRLQFF. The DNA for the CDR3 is TGCAGCGTTGAAGATCCAGGGTCCCCGGGAGGGCGATTGCAGTTCTTC.

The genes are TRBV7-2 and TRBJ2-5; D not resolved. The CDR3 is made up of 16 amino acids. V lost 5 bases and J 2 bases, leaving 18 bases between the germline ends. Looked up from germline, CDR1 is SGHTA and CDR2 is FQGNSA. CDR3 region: CASSPTSYDLQETQYF. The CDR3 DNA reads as TGTGCCAGCAGCCCTACCTCTTATGACTTACAAGAGACCCAGTACTTC.

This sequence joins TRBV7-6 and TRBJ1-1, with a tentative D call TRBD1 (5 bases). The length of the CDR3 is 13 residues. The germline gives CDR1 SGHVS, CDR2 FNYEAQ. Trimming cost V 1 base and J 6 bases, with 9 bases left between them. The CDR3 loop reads CASSLEGWPEAFF. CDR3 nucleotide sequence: TGTGCCAGCAGCTTAGAGGGGTGGCCTGAAGCTTTCTTT.

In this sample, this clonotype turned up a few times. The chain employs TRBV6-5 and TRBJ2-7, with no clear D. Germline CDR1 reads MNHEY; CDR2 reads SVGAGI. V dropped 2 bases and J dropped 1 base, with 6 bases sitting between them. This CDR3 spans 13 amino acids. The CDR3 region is CASSYTYSYEQYF. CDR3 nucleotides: TGTGCCAGCAGTTACACGTATTCCTACGAGCAGTACTTC.

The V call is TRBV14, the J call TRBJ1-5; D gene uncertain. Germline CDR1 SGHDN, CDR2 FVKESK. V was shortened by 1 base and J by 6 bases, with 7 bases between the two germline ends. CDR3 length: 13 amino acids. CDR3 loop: CASSQGFIQPQHF. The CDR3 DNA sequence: TGTGCCAGCAGCCAAGGATTCATTCAGCCCCAGCATTTT.

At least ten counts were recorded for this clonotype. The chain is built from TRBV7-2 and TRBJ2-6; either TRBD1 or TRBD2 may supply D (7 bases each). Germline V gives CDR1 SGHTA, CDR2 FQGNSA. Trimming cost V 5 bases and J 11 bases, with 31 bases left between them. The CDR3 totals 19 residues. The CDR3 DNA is TGTGCCAGCAGCGCGGGACAGCGGGGCGCCTCGATGCGACCCGACGTCCTGACTTTC. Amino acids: CASSAGQRGASMRPDVLTF.

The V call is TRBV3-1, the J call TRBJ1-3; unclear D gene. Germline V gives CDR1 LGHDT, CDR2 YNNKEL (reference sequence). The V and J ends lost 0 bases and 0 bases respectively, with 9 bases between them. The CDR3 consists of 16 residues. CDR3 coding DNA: TGTGCCAGCAGCCAAGATCAGGCGATCTCTGGAAACACCATATATTTT. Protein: CASSQDQAISGNTIYF.

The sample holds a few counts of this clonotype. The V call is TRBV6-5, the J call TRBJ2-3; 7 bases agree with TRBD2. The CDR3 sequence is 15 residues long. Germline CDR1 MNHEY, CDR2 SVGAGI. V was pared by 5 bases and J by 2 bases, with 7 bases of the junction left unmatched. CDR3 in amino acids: CASSIDGGYTDTQYF. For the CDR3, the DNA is TGTGCCAGCAGTATCGACGGGGGGTACACAGATACGCAGTATTTT.